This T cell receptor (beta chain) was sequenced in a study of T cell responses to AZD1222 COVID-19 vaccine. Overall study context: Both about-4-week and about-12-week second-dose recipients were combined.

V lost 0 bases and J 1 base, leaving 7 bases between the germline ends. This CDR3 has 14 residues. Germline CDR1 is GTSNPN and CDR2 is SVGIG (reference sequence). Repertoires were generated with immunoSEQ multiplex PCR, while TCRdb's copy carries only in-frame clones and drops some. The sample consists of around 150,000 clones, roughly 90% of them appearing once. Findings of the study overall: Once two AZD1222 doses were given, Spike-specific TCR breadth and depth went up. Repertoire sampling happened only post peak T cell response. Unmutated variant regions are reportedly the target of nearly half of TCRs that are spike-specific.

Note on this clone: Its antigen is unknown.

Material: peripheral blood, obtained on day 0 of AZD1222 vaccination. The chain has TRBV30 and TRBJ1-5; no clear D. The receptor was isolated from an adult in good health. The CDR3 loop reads CAWSVRGSNQPQHF. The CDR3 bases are TGTGCCTGGAGTGTCCGTGGCAGCAATCAGCCCCAGCATTTT.